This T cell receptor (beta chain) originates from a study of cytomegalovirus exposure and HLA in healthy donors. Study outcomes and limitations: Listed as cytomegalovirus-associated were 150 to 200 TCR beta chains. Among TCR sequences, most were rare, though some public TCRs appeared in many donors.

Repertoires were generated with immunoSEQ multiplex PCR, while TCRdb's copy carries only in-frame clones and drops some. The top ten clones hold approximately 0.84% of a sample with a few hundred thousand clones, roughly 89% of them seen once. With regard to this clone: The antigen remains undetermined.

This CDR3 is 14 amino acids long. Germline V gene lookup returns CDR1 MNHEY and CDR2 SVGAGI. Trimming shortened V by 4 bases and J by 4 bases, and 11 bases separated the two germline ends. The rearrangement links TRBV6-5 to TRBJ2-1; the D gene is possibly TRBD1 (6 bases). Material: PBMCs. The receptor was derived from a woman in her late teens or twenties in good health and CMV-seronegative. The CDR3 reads CASSLGQTYNEQFF. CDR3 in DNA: TGTGCCAGCAGTTTAGGACAGACGTACAATGAGCAGTTCTTC.